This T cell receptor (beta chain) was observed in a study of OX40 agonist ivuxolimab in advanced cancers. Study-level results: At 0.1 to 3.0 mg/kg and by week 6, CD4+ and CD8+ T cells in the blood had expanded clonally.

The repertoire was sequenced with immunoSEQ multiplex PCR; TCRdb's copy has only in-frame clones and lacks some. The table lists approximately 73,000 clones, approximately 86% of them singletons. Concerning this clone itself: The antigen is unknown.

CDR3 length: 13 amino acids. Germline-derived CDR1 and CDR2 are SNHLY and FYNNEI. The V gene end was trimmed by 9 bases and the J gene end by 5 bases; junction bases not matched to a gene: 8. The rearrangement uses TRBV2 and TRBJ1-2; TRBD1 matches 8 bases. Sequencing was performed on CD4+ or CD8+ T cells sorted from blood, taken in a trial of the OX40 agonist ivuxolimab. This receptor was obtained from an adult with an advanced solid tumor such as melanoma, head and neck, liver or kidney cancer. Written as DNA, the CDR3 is TGTGCCAGTGGGACAGGTGGAAAATATGGCTACACCTTC. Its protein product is CASGTGGKYGYTF.